This is a list of T cell receptor beta chains from one sample in a study of cytomegalovirus exposure and HLA in healthy donors. Profiled with immunoSEQ multiplex PCR; TCRdb holds only in-frame clones, not every one. The sample has about 84,000 clones; about 60% are singletons. What was sequenced was PBMCs. These receptors were obtained from a woman aged 40 to 55 in good health and CMV-seropositive. Each CDR3 is given with its conserved first and last residue. Only some rows state a clone size, as once, few, many or a class for expanded clones.

NA	TRBV7-9	TRBJ2-5	CASSLTPTGYQETQYF
once	TRBV30	TRBJ1-5	CAWNRGTNQPQHF
NA	TRBV18	TRBJ1-1	CASSRRGLTMNTEAFF
NA	TRBV28	TRBJ2-1	CATNTGTSGRAIYNEQFF
few	TRBV7-9	TRBJ1-3	CASSLSGGPSGNTIYF
NA	TRBV9	TRBJ2-7	CASSVGSGGKVLEQYF
NA	TRBV11-2	TRBJ1-1	CASSLPGNTEAFF
NA	TRBV19	TRBJ2-3	CASSSWEDGTDTQYF
NA	TRBV10-1	TRBJ2-7	CASSGSQIYEQYF
NA	TRBV4-3	TRBJ2-6	CASSQDPTGQGSSGANVLTF
NA	TRBV28	TRBJ1-2	CASTPDTF
NA	TRBV20-1	TRBJ1-1	CSARDRAKAFF
few	TRBV9	TRBJ1-5	CASSVVRGGGESNQPQHF
NA	TRBV21-1	TRBJ1-1	CASSVKVPGQGSTEAFF
few	TRBV11-2	TRBJ1-2	CASSSGLANYGYTF
NA	TRBV11-2	TRBJ1-2	CASSSRGEANYGYTF
NA	TRBV19	TRBJ2-2	CASSISGTVTGELFF
NA	TRBV5-6	TRBJ2-5	CASSLFGVALRAQYF
NA	TRBV11-2	TRBJ1-4	CASSLDAHGGYEKLFF
NA	TRBV16	TRBJ2-7	CASSSRLAGTYEQYF
NA	TRBV28	TRBJ2-7	CASRQLDEQYF
NA	TRBV5-4	TRBJ2-5	CASSWLQETQYF
NA	TRBV28	TRBJ2-7	CASSLFRSGSSYEQYF
NA	TRBV5-6	TRBJ1-5	CASSFSGVYQPQHF
few	TRBV19	TRBJ1-2	CASSIGLRGTDGYTF
NA	TRBV7-9	TRBJ2-1	CASSLGLAYEQFF
NA	TRBV5-1	TRBJ2-3	CASSLTAGAGDTQYF
few	TRBV5-1	TRBJ2-6	CASSLGLAGHSGANVLTF
NA	TRBV5-1	TRBJ2-1	CASSTSGSRRFF
NA	TRBV7-9	TRBJ1-5	CASSSGNRNQPQHF
NA	TRBV5-1	TRBJ2-1	CASMPSGTSVRSYNEQFF
NA	TRBV6-6	TRBJ2-7	CAAMGRSSYEQYF
NA	TRBV19	TRBJ2-5	CASRKGQGKETQYF
few	TRBV18	TRBJ1-1	CASSPLQGLSEAFF
NA	TRBV6-1	TRBJ1-2	CASSEGPTGYGYTF
NA	TRBV5-1	TRBJ2-3	CASSLEGGTTDTQYF
NA	TRBV7-6	TRBJ2-3	CASSLGQGDWSGTDTQYF
few	TRBV6-6	TRBJ2-7	CASVGTSGIEEQYF
NA	TRBV5-1	TRBJ2-1	CASSLGGGDNEQFF
few	TRBV4-3	TRBJ1-1	CASSQDWGDTEAFF
NA	TRBV13	TRBJ2-2	CASSPTPDGTESNTGELFF
NA	TRBV6-5	TRBJ2-7	CASSYSAGSSYEQYF
NA	TRBV7-9	TRBJ2-3	CASSLGGPSGISADTQYF
few	TRBV5-1	TRBJ1-1	CASSLRFGGRTEAFF
NA	TRBV9	TRBJ2-7	CASSSEIEGQPYEQYF
NA	TRBV27	TRBJ2-7	CASRDKSGRCSYEQYF
NA	TRBV9	TRBJ2-5	CASSDNPTGVWGETQYF
NA	TRBV7-9	TRBJ1-1	CASSLEAGAEAFF